This record looks at one TCR beta chain sequence and its context. Losses at the gene ends were 5 bases for V and 6 bases for J; bases not matched to a gene: 11. The CDR3 is made up of 16 amino acids. Per the germline V gene, CDR1 is SQVTM and CDR2 is ANQGSEA. Sequencing used immunoSEQ multiplex PCR; TCRdb keeps in-frame clones, though not all of them. The repertoire holds some 80,000 clones, with around 94% as singletons. These data are taken from a study of technical replicates of blood from several donors. Input material: T cells isolated from PBMCs. The chain employs TRBV29-1 and TRBJ2-2, with 11 positions matching TRBD2. The sequence was obtained from a human donor in good health. CDR3 region: CSVPLFSGRAAGELFF. In DNA form, the CDR3 reads TGCAGCGTTCCCTTGTTTAGCGGGAGGGCCGCCGGGGAGCTGTTTTTT.